Presented here are 22 T cell receptor beta chains from one specimen sequenced in a study of blood T cell repertoires in COVID-19. Measured with immunoSEQ multiplex PCR; TCRdb has only the in-frame clones, and not every one. Of fewer than 400,000 clones in the sample, 85% are singletons; the top ten hold 3.5% to 4%. Sequencing used peripheral blood. Receptor source: a woman aged 18-29 years with acute or convalescent COVID-19.

The chain has TRBV21-1 and TRBJ1-1; the table's D call TRBD1 went unverified against the DNA. TRBV21-1 constitutes a pseudogene. This CDR3 has 16 residues. This CDR3 reads CASSKVGDSQNTEAFF. In nucleotides, the CDR3 is TGTGCCAGCAGCAAAGTCGGGGACAGCCAGAACACTGAAGCTTTCTTT.

CDR3 region: CASTRGGGRIDNEQFF. The CDR3 DNA is TGTGCCAGCACCCGAGGTGGCGGGAGGATCGACAATGAGCAGTTCTTC. The chain carries TRBV2 and TRBJ2-1, with 8 bases identical to TRBD2. The CDR3 length is 16 residues. Germline CDR1 is SNHLY and CDR2 is FYNNEI. The junction had 13 bases not matched to a gene; V was cut back by 7 bases and J by 5 bases. The full variable domain, rest sourced from reference TRBV2 and TRBJ2-1, is EPEVTQTPSHQVTQMGQEVILRCVPISNHLYFYWYRQILGQKVEFLVSFYNNEISEKSEIFDDQFSVERPDGSNFTLKIRSTKLEDSAMYFCASTRGGGRIDNEQFFGPGTRLTVL.

This clone occurred once. CDR3 DNA sequence: TGTGCCAGCAGTGCGAGGGAGGAGGATGGCTACACCTTC. Protein product: CASSAREEDGYTF. This chain joins TRBV6-4 and TRBJ1-2; D is uncertain. The CDR3 is 13 residues long. Germline CDR1 MRHNA, CDR2 SNTAGT. The V end lost 4 bases, the J end lost 6 bases, and 12 bases lay between the germline ends.

The J gene is TRBJ2-1, the V gene TRBV9, with 7 positions matching TRBD1. V gave up 0 bases and J gave up 6 bases; unmatched junction bases: 6. The germline V gene encodes CDR1 SGDLS and CDR2 YYNGEE. The CDR3 consists of 15 residues. The CDR3 is CASSVGQGIANEQFF. CDR3 bases: TGTGCCAGCAGCGTAGGACAGGGAATAGCCAATGAGCAGTTCTTC.

This clone occurred once. V is TRBV5-1 and J is TRBJ2-7; TRBD2 might be the D (6 bases). This CDR3 region has 15 residues. Germline CDR1 and CDR2: SGHRS and YFSETQ. Trimming took 5 bases from V and 4 from J, leaving 19 bases between them. The CDR3 DNA is TGCGCCAGCAGTCGTGCAAGGGAGGTTGAATACGAGCAGTACTTC. Its translation: CASSRAREVEYEQYF. Full variable domain (outside the CDR3, taken from reference TRBV5-1 and TRBJ2-7): KAGVTQTPRYLIKTRGQQVTLSCSPISGHRSVSWYQQTPGQGLQFLFEYFSETQRNKGNFPGRFSGRQFSNSRSEMNVSTLELGDSALYLCASSRAREVEYEQYFGPGTRLTVT.

The chain links TRBV6-5 to TRBJ1-2; D perhaps matches TRBD1 (5 bases). Per germline, CDR1 MNHEY and CDR2 SVGAGI. There are 13 residues in the CDR3. V was shortened by 10 bases and J by 4 bases, with 16 bases between the two germline ends. Here the CDR3 DNA reads TGTGCCACCCTGGGACTTATTGTCTATGGCTACACCTTC. Translation gives CATLGLIVYGYTF.

This clone was counted a few times. CDR3 nucleotides: TGTGCCAGCAGGAGAGAGACTAGCACCGCGGCGTTCTTC. It is translated as CASRRETSTAAFF. This chain uses TRBV2 with TRBJ2-1, with 7 bases fitting TRBD2. With 6 bases clipped from V and 15 bases from J, the junction kept 14 bases outside the gene matches. There are 13 residues in the CDR3. Germline lookup yields CDR1 SNHLY and CDR2 FYNNEI.

The chain employs TRBV7-6 and TRBJ2-5; 8 bases map to TRBD2. In germline, CDR1 is SGHVS, CDR2 FNYEAQ. The CDR3 spans 17 residues. The junction had 16 bases not matched to a gene; V was cut back by 5 bases and J by 5 bases. The CDR3 nucleotides read TGTGCCAGCAGCCTTGACGGCGGGGGGCGCCAATGGGAGACCCAGTACTTC. It encodes CASSLDGGGRQWETQYF. Using reference TRBV7-6 and TRBJ2-5 for the parts outside the CDR3, the full variable domain is GAGVSQSPRYKVTKRGQDVALRCDPISGHVSLYWYRQALGQGPEFLTYFNYEAQQDKSGLPNDRFSAERPEGSISTLTIQRTEQRDSAMYRCASSLDGGGRQWETQYFGPGTRLLVL.

The CDR3 sequence is CASSHEPGVRTGELFF. The DNA of the CDR3 is TGCGCCAGCAGCCATGAACCGGGAGTAAGGACCGGGGAGCTGTTTTTT. The genes are TRBV4-1 and TRBJ2-2, with D maybe TRBD2 (6 bases). The CDR3 is 16 residues long. V lost 3 bases, J lost 5 bases, and 16 bases lay in between. CDR1 MGHRA and CDR2 YSYEKL come from the germline V gene.

V gene TRBV27 combines with J gene TRBJ2-1, with D possibly matching TRBD2 (6 bases). Trimming stripped 0 bases from V and 6 bases from J, with 12 bases between. The CDR3 runs 15 residues. Germline V gene sequence: CDR1 MNHEY, CDR2 SMNVEV (reference sequence). The CDR3 nucleotides read TGTGCCAGCAGTTTATCGATGGCGGGATCCAATGAGCAGTTCTTC. Translating it yields CASSLSMAGSNEQFF.

This chain connects TRBV2 to TRBJ2-5; TRBD2 agrees at 10 bases. The germline V gene encodes CDR1 SNHLY and CDR2 FYNNEI. J lost 2 bases, V lost 0 bases, and 6 bases had no gene match. The CDR3 consists of 17 residues. The CDR3 bases are TGTGCCAGCAGTGAAGCGGGTCGAGCGGGGGGGCAAGAGACCCAGTACTTC. Its translation: CASSEAGRAGGQETQYF. Combining the CDR3 with reference TRBV2 and TRBJ2-5 gives the whole variable domain EPEVTQTPSHQVTQMGQEVILRCVPISNHLYFYWYRQILGQKVEFLVSFYNNEISEKSEIFDDQFSVERPDGSNFTLKIRSTKLEDSAMYFCASSEAGRAGGQETQYFGPGTRLLVL.

The chain has TRBV21-1 and TRBJ1-5; TRBD1 is taken as the D call from the table, unchecked against the DNA. TRBV21-1 is tagged as a pseudogene. This CDR3 has 16 residues. In DNA form, the CDR3 reads TGTGCCAGCAGCCGTAAAGACAGTTATAGCAATCAGCCCCAGCATTTT. Translation gives CASSRKDSYSNQPQHF.

This chain links TRBV19 with TRBJ1-2; 8 bases are a match to TRBD1. Germline-derived CDR1 and CDR2 are LNHDA and SQIVND (reference sequence). The CDR3 contains 15 residues. J gave up 7 bases and V 6 bases, and 13 bases lay outside the gene matches. CDR3 loop: CASSEILGQGSGYTF. As DNA, the CDR3 is TGTGCCAGTAGCGAAATACTAGGACAGGGAAGTGGCTACACCTTC.

The chain uses TRBV5-1 and TRBJ2-3; the D is unclear. The length of the CDR3 is 12 residues. Germline assignment: CDR1 SGHRS and CDR2 YFSETQ. Trimming pared 4 bases from V and 4 bases from J, leaving 7 bases between. CDR3 coding DNA: TGCGCCAGCAGCGCGGAGTCAGATACGCAGTATTTT. Encoded protein: CASSAESDTQYF.

This sequence joins TRBV28 and TRBJ2-5, with D possibly TRBD1 on 6 matching bases. The germline V gene encodes CDR1 MDHEN and CDR2 SYDVKM. The V end was cut by 5 bases, the J end by 2 bases, with 9 bases between. The CDR3 covers 13 residues. The CDR3 loop reads CASSATGQETQYF. The CDR3 DNA follows: TGTGCCAGCAGTGCGACAGGACAAGAGACCCAGTACTTC.

V and J are TRBV6-5 and TRBJ2-2, with 8 bases aligning to TRBD2. The CDR3 runs to 16 residues. The V segment lost 0 bases and the J segment 4 bases; nucleotides outside the gene matches: 4. Germline values: CDR1 MNHEY, CDR2 SVGAGI. CDR3 region: CASSYSIGGGTGELFF. The CDR3 DNA reads as TGTGCCAGCAGTTACTCGATCGGGGGGGGCACCGGGGAGCTGTTTTTT.

V usage is TRBV16 and J usage is TRBJ2-7, with D unclear. Germline lookup yields CDR1 KGHSY and CDR2 FQNENV. The CDR3 spans 16 residues. The V end lost 2 bases, the J end lost 4 bases, and 18 bases lay between the germline ends. The CDR3 bases are TGTGCCAGCAGCCAAAAATCTGACATGTTATCTTACGAGCAGTACTTC. It yields the protein CASSQKSDMLSYEQYF.

V gene TRBV11-2 combines with J gene TRBJ1-4, with TRBD1 matching 7 bases. Germline CDR1 reads SGHAT; CDR2 reads FQNNGV. The J segment lost 7 bases and the V segment lost 5 bases, leaving 4 bases of the junction unmatched. This CDR3 region has 13 residues. The CDR3 nucleotides are TGTGCCAGCAGCCAGCAGGGGGGTGAAAAACTGTTTTTT. Translating it yields CASSQQGGEKLFF.

The gene calls are TRBV9 and TRBJ2-7, with D maybe TRBD2 (6 bases). V gave up 0 bases and J gave up 4 bases, with 17 bases separating them. CDR3 size: 16 residues. Germline V gives CDR1 SGDLS, CDR2 YYNGEE. CDR3 amino acids: CASSVGSGGHRYEQYF. The CDR3 DNA follows: TGTGCCAGCAGCGTAGGTTCCGGAGGGCATAGATACGAGCAGTACTTC.

This chain connects TRBV5-6 to TRBJ2-7; D not certain. The V end lost 3 bases, the J end lost 3 bases, and 16 bases lay between the germline ends. The CDR3 loop spans 15 amino acids. Per the germline V gene, CDR1 is SGHDT and CDR2 is YYEEEE. In DNA form, the CDR3 reads TGTGCCAGCAGCTCACCATCTCGTGGCGGCTACGAGCAGTACTTC. The encoded protein is CASSSPSRGGYEQYF.

This chain uses TRBV5-8 with TRBJ1-1; D is perhaps TRBD1 (6 bases). The germline V and J ends were trimmed by 3 bases and 5 bases, with 20 bases remaining between them. The CDR3 is made up of 16 amino acids. From germline, CDR1 is SGHTS and CDR2 YDEGEE. The CDR3 reads CASSSPVGRGVTEAFF. In DNA, the CDR3 is TGTGCCAGCAGCTCCCCTGTAGGCAGGGGTGTGACTGAAGCTTTCTTT.

This sequence joins TRBV18 and TRBJ1-1; 10 bases match TRBD1. The V segment lost 3 bases and the J segment 8 bases; nucleotides outside the gene matches: 3. The CDR3 extends over 13 amino acids. In germline, CDR1 is KGHSH, CDR2 LQKENI. Here the CDR3 reads CASSPGQGEEAFF. The CDR3 bases are TGTGCCAGCTCACCCGGACAGGGGGAGGAAGCTTTCTTT.